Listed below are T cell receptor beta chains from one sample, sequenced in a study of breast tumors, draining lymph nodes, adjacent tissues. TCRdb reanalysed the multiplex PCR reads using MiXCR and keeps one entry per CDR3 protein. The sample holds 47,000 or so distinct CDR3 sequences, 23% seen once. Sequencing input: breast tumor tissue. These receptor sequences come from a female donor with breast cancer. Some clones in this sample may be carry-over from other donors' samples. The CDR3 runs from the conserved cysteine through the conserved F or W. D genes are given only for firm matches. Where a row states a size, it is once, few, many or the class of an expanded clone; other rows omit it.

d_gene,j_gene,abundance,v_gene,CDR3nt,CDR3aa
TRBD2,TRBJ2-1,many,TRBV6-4,TGTGCCAGCAGTGTAGGGGGACTAGCGGGAGCTAATGAGCAGTTCTTC,CASSVGGLAGANEQFF
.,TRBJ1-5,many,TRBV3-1,TGTGCCAGCAGCCAAGATTACGGGAACAATCAGCCCCAGCATTTT,CASSQDYGNNQPQHF
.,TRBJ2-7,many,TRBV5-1,TGCGCCAGCAGCTTGGTGCTGGTCCAGGTCCCCTACGAGCAGTACTTC,CASSLVLVQVPYEQYF
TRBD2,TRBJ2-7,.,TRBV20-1,TGCAGTGCCAAGCGGGGAGTGGGCACCGGGGAGCAGTACTTC,CSAKRGVGTGEQYF
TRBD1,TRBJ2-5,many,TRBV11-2,TGTGCCAGCAGCGAACAGGGGTCGATCGTCGAGACCCAGTACTTC,CASSEQGSIVETQYF
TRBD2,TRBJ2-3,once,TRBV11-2,TGTGCCAGCAGCTTAGGGCCTAGCGGGAGTACGCAGTATTTT,CASSLGPSGSTQYF
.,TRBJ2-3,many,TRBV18,TGTGCCAGCTCACCACTGCGGGACACAGATACGCAGTATTTT,CASSPLRDTDTQYF
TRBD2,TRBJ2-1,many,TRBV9,TGTGCCAGCAGCGCGGGCGGGGCGGGGGGCCACAATGAGCAGTTCTTC,CASSAGGAGGHNEQFF
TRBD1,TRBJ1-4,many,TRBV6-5,TGTGCCAGCAGCCCCGGGACAGGGGGAAATGAAAAACTGTTTTTT,CASSPGTGGNEKLFF
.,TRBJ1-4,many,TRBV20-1,TGCAGTGCTAGAAGTATGGCTAATGAAAAACTGTTTTTT,CSARSMANEKLFF
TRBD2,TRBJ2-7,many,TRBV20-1,TGCAGTGCTAGAATGCTAGCGGGGGCCCTTTCCTACGAGCAGTACTTC,CSARMLAGALSYEQYF
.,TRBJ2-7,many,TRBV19,TGTGCCAGTAGTATGGCGGGGGCAACCTACGAGCAGTACTTC,CASSMAGATYEQYF
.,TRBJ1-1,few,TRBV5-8,TGTGCCAGCAGCTCGATACTAATGAACACTGAAGCTTTCTTT,CASSSILMNTEAFF
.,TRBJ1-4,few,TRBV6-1,TGTGCCAGCAGTGAAGCGTGGGGGCGCGGTTATGAAAAACTGTTTTTT,CASSEAWGRGYEKLFF
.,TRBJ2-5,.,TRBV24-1,TGTGCCACCAGTGAAGACACCTATACTAAAGAGACCCAGTACTTC,CATSEDTYTKETQYF
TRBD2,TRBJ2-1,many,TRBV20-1,TGCAGTGCTCACGGGACTACCTCATGGAGCAATGAGCAGTTCTTC,CSAHGTTSWSNEQFF
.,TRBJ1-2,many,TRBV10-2,TGCGCCAGCAGTAGACCAGGAGGGGGCTACACCTTC,CASSRPGGGYTF
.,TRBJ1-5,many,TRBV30,TGTGCCTGGAGTCACGGATACAATCAGCCCCAGCATTTT,CAWSHGYNQPQHF
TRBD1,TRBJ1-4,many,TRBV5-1,TGCGCCAGCAGCCTTGGTGGGACAGGAGGTAATGAAAAACTGTTTTTT,CASSLGGTGGNEKLFF
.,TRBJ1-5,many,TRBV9,TGTGCCAGCAGCGTGGACGGTAGCAATCAGCCCCAGCATTTT,CASSVDGSNQPQHF
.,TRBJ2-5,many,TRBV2,TGTGCCAGCAGTTGGTTAGAAGAGACCCAGTACTTC,CASSWLEETQYF
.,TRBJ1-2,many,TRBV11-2,TGTGCCAGCAGCGACTTCTATGGCTACACCTTC,CASSDFYGYTF
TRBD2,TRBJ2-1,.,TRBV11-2,TGTGCCAGCAGCTTAGGCATAGCGGGTTCCTGGACCAATGAGCAGTTCTTC,CASSLGIAGSWTNEQFF
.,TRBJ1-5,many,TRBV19,TGTGCCAGTAGTGCTGCCAGGCGCCATCAGCCCCAGCATTTT,CASSAARRHQPQHF
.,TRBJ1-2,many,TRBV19,TGTGCCAGTAGGCAGCCAGCTAACTATGGCTACACCTTC,CASRQPANYGYTF
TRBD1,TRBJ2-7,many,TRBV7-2,TGTGCCAGCAGCTTAGTAGATGGGACAGACTACGAGCAGTACTTC,CASSLVDGTDYEQYF
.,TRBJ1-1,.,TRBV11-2,TGTGCCAGCAGCTTAGATCTGGCTCACCTCGAAGCTTTCTTT,CASSLDLAHLEAFF
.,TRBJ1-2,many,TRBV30,TGTGCCTGGAGGTCTCAGGTTTTCGATAACTATGGCTACACCTTC,CAWRSQVFDNYGYTF
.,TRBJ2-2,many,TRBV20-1,TGCAGTGCTAGAGAGGGTTCCACCGGGGAGCTGTTTTTT,CSAREGSTGELFF
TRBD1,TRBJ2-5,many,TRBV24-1,TGTGCCACCAGTGATTTAGGCAGGGGGCATGAGACCCAGTACTTC,CATSDLGRGHETQYF
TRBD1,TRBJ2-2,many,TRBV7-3,TGTGCCAGCAGCTTCGACAGGGATGGGTCCGGGGAGCTGTTTTTT,CASSFDRDGSGELFF
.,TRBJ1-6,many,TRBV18,TGTGCCAGCTCACTGGGACCTAATTCACCCCTCCACTTT,CASSLGPNSPLHF
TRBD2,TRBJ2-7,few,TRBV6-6,TGTGCCAGCAGGGGGGGGGGTCGGGGACGGTGGACTAGCGGGAGTGGTTCCTACGAGCAGTACTTC,CASRGGGRGRWTSGSGSYEQYF
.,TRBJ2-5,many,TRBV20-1,TGCAGTGCTAGCATGTTAACAGGGCAAGAGACCCAGTACTTC,CSASMLTGQETQYF
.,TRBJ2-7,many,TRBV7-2,TGTGCCAGCAGGTTTTACGGTGGAGCCTACGAGCAGTACTTC,CASRFYGGAYEQYF
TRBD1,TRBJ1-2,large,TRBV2,TGTGCCAGCAGGATGACAGGGGGCGAGGGGTATGGCTACACCTTC,CASRMTGGEGYGYTF
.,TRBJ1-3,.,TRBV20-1,TGCAGTGCTAGCCCTTTGACTCTGGACACCATATATTTT,CSASPLTLDTIYF
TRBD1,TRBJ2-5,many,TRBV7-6,TGTGCCAGCAGCGGAAGTGGGGACAGGAGAGTGGAGACCCAGTACTTC,CASSGSGDRRVETQYF
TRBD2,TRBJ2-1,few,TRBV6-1,TGTGCCAGCAGTGCAACTAGCGGCAATGAGCAGTTCTTC,CASSATSGNEQFF
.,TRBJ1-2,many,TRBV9,TGTGCCAGCAGCGTAGCGGGCGCCTATGGCTACACCTTC,CASSVAGAYGYTF
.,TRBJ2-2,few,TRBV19,TGTGCCAGTACCCCAGGAGGGGTAGGGAACACCGGGGAGCTGTTTTTT,CASTPGGVGNTGELFF
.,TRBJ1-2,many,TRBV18,TGTGCCAGCTCGACCGACAGCATCAACTATGGCTACACCTTC,CASSTDSINYGYTF
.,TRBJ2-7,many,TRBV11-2,TGTGCCAGCAGCTACTTCACGGGACGGACCTACGAGCAGTACTTC,CASSYFTGRTYEQYF
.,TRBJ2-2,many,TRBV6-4,TGTGCCAGCAGGCTACAGGGTACTCACGGGGAGCTGTTTTTT,CASRLQGTHGELFF
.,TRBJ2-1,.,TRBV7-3,TGTGCCAGCAGCTCGGACAGACAGAGTAACAATGAGCAGTTCTTC,CASSSDRQSNNEQFF
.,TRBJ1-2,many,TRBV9,TGTGCCAGCAGCCCGACGGGAGGGACTAACTATGGCTACACCTTC,CASSPTGGTNYGYTF
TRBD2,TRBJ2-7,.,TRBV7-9,TGTGCCAGCAGCAAGACTAGCGGGAAGTCCTACGAGCAGTACTTC,CASSKTSGKSYEQYF
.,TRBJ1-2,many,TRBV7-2,TGTGCCAGCAGCTCCCCCGCGGAACTCTATGGCTACACCTTC,CASSSPAELYGYTF
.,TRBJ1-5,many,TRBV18,TGTGCCAGCTCACCAAGAGAGAATCAGCCCCAGCATTTT,CASSPRENQPQHF
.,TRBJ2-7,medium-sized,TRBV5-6,TGTGCCAGCAGCTTGGGTCTAGGGGTGGCCGAGCAGTACTTC,CASSLGLGVAEQYF